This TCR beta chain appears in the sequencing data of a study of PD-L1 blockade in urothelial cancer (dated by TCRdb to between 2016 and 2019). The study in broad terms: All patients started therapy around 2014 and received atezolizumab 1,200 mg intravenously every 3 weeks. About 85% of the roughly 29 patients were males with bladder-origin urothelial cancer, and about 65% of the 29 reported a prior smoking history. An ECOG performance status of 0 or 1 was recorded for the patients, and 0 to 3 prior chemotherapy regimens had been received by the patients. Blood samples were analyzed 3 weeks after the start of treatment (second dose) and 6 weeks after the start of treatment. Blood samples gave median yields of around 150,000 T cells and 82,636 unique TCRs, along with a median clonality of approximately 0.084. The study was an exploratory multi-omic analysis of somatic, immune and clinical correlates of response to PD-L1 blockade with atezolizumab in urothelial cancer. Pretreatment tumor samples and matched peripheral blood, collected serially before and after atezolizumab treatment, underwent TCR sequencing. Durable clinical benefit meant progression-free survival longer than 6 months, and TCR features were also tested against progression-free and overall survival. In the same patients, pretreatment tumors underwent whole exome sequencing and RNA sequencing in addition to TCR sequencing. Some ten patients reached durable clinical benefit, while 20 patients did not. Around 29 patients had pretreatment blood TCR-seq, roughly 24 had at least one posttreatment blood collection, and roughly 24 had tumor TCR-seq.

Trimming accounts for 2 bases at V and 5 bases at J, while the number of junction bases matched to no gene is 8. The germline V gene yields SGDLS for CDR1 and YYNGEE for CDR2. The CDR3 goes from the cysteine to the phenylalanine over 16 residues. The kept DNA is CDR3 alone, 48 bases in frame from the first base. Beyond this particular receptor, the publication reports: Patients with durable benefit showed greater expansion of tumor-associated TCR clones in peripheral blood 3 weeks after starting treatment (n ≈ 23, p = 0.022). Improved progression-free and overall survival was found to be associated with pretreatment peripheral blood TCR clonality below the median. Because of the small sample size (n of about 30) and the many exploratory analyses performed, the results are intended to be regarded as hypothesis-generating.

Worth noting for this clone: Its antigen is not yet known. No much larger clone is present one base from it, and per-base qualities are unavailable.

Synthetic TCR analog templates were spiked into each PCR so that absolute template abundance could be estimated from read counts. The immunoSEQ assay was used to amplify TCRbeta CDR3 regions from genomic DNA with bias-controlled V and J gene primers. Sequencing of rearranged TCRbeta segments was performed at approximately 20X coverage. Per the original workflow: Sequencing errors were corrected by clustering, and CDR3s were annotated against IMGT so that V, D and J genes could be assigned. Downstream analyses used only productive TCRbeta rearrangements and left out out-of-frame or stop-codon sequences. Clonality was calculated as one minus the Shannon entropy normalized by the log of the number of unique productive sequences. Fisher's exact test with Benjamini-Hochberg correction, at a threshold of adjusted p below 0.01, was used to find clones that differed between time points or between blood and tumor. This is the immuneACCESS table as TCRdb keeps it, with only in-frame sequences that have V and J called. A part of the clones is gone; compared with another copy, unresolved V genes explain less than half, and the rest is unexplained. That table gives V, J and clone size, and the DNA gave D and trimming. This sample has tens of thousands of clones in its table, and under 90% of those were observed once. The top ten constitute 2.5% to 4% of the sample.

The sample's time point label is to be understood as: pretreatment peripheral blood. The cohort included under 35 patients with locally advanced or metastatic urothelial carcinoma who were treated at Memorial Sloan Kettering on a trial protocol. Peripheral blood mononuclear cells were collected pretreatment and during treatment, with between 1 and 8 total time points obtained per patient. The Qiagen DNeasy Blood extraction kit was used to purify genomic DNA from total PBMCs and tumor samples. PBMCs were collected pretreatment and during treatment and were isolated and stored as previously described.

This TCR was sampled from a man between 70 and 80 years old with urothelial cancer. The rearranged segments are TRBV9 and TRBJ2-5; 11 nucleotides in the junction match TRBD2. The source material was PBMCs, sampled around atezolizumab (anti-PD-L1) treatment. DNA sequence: TGTGCCAGCAGCGTGATAGCGGGAGGGCCGGGGGAGACCCAGTACTTC. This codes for CASSVIAGGPGETQYF.